This T cell receptor (beta chain) came from a study of beta chain features in type 1 diabetes. TCRB transcripts that were expressed got sequenced, as all of the isolated RNA had been reverse transcribed. The assay was immunoSEQ multiplex PCR, and TCRdb's table has in-frame clones only and misses some. The table shows 300,000 to 450,000 clones, with over 10% occurring only once. This CDR3 contains 15 residues. V was cut by 0 bases and J by 8 bases, with 13 bases left in between. Germline loops: CDR1 MNHEY, CDR2 SVGAGI. Each of the sorted populations had a purity greater than 95%. The receptor comes from a man aged 18 to 35 in good health. Sequencing used naive CD4+ T cells from blood. The J gene is TRBJ1-4, the V gene TRBV6-5; D ambiguous. The CDR3 loop is CASSYSSLRGEKLFF. Here the CDR3 DNA reads TGTGCCAGCAGTTACTCTTCCCTGAGAGGAGAAAAACTGTTTTTT.